Only a few counts were recorded for the clone carrying this TCR beta chain. Its antigen is unknown. Trimming cost V 4 bases and J 2 bases; bases outside gene matches: 18. In germline, CDR1 is SGHAT, CDR2 FQNNGV. This CDR3 spans 20 amino acids. TCRdb itself ran the RT-PCR reads through MiXCR, one entry per CDR3 protein. The table records approximately 570,000 distinct CDR3 sequences, around 8% of them present only once. This sample was included in a study of response to subunit inactivated influenza vaccine. Study-level results: The authors offered the suggestion that each seasonal influenza vaccination recruits few new T cells.

The input for sequencing was PBMCs from blood, taken less than 25 months after vaccination. The chain carries TRBV11-2 and TRBJ2-2; TRBD1 agrees at 8 bases. The sequence was obtained from a man in his fifties or sixties who received an inactivated influenza vaccine. CDR3 bases: TGTGCCAGCAGCTATACCGGGACAGGCTTTTTGGGGGAAAACACCGGGGAGCTGTTTTTT. Encoded protein: CASSYTGTGFLGENTGELFF.